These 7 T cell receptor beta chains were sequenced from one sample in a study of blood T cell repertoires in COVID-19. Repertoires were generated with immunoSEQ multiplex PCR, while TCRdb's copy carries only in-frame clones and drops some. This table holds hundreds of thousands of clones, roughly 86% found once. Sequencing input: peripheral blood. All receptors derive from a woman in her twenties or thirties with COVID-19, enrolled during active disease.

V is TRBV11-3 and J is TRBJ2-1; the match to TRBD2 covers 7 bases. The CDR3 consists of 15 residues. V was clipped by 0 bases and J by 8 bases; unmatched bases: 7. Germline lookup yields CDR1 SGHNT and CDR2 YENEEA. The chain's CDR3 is CASSLDGGSIYEQFF. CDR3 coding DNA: TGTGCCAGCAGCTTAGATGGCGGGAGTATCTATGAGCAGTTCTTC.

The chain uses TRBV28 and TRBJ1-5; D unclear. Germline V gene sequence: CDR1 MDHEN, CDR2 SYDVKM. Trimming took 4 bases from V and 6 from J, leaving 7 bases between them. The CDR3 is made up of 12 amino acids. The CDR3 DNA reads TGTGCCAGCAGTTCGGGGTCTCAGCCCCAGCATTTT. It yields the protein CASSSGSQPQHF. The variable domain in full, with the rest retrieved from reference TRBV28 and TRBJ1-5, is DVKVTQSSRYLVKRTGEKVFLECVQDMDHENMFWYRQDPGLGLRLIYFSYDVKMKEKGDIPEGYSVSREKKERFSLILESASTNQTSMYLCASSSGSQPQHFGDGTRLSIL.

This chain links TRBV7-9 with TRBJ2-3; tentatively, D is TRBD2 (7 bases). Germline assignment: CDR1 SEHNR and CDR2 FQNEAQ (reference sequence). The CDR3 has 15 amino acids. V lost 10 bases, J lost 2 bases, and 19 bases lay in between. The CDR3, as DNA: TGTGCCACATCGGGGGGCGGGGCGTTCACAGATACGCAGTATTTT. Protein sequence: CATSGGGAFTDTQYF.

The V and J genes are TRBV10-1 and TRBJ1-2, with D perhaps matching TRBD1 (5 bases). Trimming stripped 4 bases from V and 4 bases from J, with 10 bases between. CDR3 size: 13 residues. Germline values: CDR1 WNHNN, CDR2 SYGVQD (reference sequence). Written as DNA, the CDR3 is TGCGCCAGCAGTGTAAACAGGCTCTATGGCTACACCTTC. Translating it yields CASSVNRLYGYTF.

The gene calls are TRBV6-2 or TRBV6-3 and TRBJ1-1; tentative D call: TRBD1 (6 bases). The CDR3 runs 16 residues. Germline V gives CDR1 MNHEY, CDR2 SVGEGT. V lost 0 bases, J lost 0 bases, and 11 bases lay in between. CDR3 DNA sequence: TGTGCCAGCAGTTACTCCACAGGGACCATGAACACTGAAGCTTTCTTT. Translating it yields CASSYSTGTMNTEAFF.

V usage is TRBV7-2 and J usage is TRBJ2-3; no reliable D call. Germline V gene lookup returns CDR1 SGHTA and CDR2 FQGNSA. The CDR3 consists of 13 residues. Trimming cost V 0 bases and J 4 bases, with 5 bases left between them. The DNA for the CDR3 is TGTGCCAGCAGCTTAGCCCCTCCAGATACGCAGTATTTT. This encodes CASSLAPPDTQYF.

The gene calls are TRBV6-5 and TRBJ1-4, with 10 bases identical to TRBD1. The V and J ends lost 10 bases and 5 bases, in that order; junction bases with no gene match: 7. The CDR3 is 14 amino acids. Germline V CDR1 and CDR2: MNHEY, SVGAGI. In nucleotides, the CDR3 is TGTGCCACCCAAACGGGACAGGGGAATGAAAAACTGTTTTTT. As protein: CATQTGQGNEKLFF.